A selection of T cell receptor beta chains follows, all from one sample in a study of cytomegalovirus exposure and HLA in healthy donors. The table came from immunoSEQ multiplex PCR; TCRdb's copy has only in-frame clones and leaves some out. The table has some 190,000 clones, about three quarters seen once. Material: PBMCs. The receptors derive from a man aged 18 to 29 in good health and CMV-seronegative. CDR3s include the opening cysteine and the closing phenylalanine or tryptophan. D genes are given only for firm matches. Clone size is shown for a subset of rows, as once, few, many or a class of expanded clone.

V gene,CDR3 length,clone size,J gene,D gene,CDR3 protein,CDR3 DNA
TRBV4-1,18,-,TRBJ2-3,TRBD2,CASSQDWGTSGGPDTQYF,TGCGCCAGCAGCCAAGATTGGGGGACTAGCGGGGGGCCAGATACGCAGTATTTT
TRBV5-4,17,-,TRBJ2-5,-,CASRPALWGGAAETQYF,TGTGCCAGCAGACCAGCCTTGTGGGGGGGGGCCGCGGAGACCCAGTACTTC
TRBV5-1,13,-,TRBJ2-5,-,CASSLQQKETQYF,TGCGCCAGCAGCTTGCAACAGAAAGAGACCCAGTACTTC
TRBV7-2,16,once,TRBJ1-1,-,CASSPRQVSMNTEAFF,TGTGCCAGCAGCCCGCGACAGGTTAGCATGAACACTGAAGCTTTCTTT
TRBV7-9,15,-,TRBJ2-2,-,CASSLKAGDSGELFF,TGTGCCAGCAGCTTAAAGGCCGGGGACTCCGGGGAGCTGTTTTTT
TRBV4-3,15,-,TRBJ1-2,-,CASSQVSRSNYGYTF,TGCGCCAGCAGCCAAGTTAGTAGATCTAACTATGGCTACACCTTC
TRBV5-4,16,-,TRBJ2-6,TRBD1,CASSLDGQAGANVLTF,TGTGCCAGCAGCTTGGATGGACAGGCTGGGGCCAACGTCCTGACTTTC
TRBV6-6,15,-,TRBJ1-5,-,CASSPDDRNNQPQHF,TGTGCCAGCAGCCCGGATGACAGAAACAATCAGCCCCAGCATTTT
TRBV2,16,few,TRBJ1-5,-,CASSGSRGMGNQPQHF,TGTGCCAGCAGTGGCTCTAGGGGGATGGGCAATCAGCCCCAGCATTTT
TRBV30,15,-,TRBJ2-2,TRBD1,CAWSPSGTGFGELFF,TGTGCCTGGAGTCCGTCCGGGACAGGGTTTGGGGAGCTGTTTTTT
TRBV9,14,-,TRBJ2-7,-,CASSLGRGSYEQYF,TGTGCCAGCAGCCTCGGTCGCGGTTCCTACGAGCAGTACTTC
TRBV4-3,18,-,TRBJ1-5,TRBD1,CASSLRFGETGGNQPQHF,TGCGCCAGCAGCCTACGATTTGGGGAGACAGGGGGCAATCAGCCCCAGCATTTT
TRBV7-9,15,once,TRBJ1-1,TRBD1,CASRSQTGGNTEAFF,TGTGCCAGCAGGTCCCAGACAGGGGGGAACACTGAAGCTTTCTTT
TRBV27,15,-,TRBJ2-5,TRBD2,CASSFSGGYQETQYF,TGTGCCAGCAGTTTTAGCGGGGGGTACCAAGAGACCCAGTACTTC
TRBV7-6,18,-,TRBJ2-1,TRBD2,CASSLASRGGTSINEQFF,TGTGCCAGCAGCTTAGCCTCCAGAGGGGGGACTAGCATTAATGAGCAGTTCTTC
TRBV19,15,few,TRBJ2-7,-,CASSEGTDSGDEQYF,TGTGCCAGTAGTGAGGGGACTGACTCCGGCGACGAGCAGTACTTC
TRBV7-9,17,-,TRBJ1-2,TRBD1,CSSSLWTGKLANYGYTF,TGTTCCAGCAGCTTATGGACAGGGAAATTAGCTAACTATGGCTACACCTTC
TRBV11-1,15,-,TRBJ1-2,TRBD1,CASSHRQGLNYGYTF,TGTGCCAGCAGCCATCGACAGGGTCTGAACTATGGCTACACCTTC
TRBV7-9,16,-,TRBJ2-3,-,CASSLGAGSYTDTQYF,TGTGCCAGCAGCTTAGGGGCGGGGTCATACACGGATACGCAGTATTTT
TRBV7-6,14,-,TRBJ2-7,-,CASSAGGPVHEQYF,TGTGCCAGCAGCGCAGGGGGGCCCGTCCACGAGCAGTACTTC
TRBV7-3,13,-,TRBJ2-7,-,CASSLSAGAAKYF,TGTGCCAGCAGCTTAAGCGCAGGGGCGGCAAAGTACTTC
TRBV7-9,13,-,TRBJ1-2,-,CASSAGSLYGYTF,TGTGCCAGCAGCGCCGGGTCCCTCTATGGCTACACCTTC
TRBV7-9,13,-,TRBJ2-1,TRBD1,CASSSDRGNEQFF,TGTGCCAGCAGCTCGGACAGGGGGAATGAGCAGTTCTTC
TRBV29-1,17,-,TRBJ2-5,TRBD2,CSVAFRTSGGAQETQYF,TGCAGCGTTGCGTTTCGGACTAGCGGGGGGGCCCAGGAGACCCAGTACTTC
TRBV19,14,few,TRBJ2-7,-,CASSIDRTAYEQYF,TGTGCCAGTAGTATAGATAGAACGGCCTACGAGCAGTACTTC
TRBV19,16,once,TRBJ2-2,-,CASSVEQGTAGGELFF,TGTGCCAGTAGTGTTGAACAGGGAACGGCCGGCGGGGAGCTGTTTTTT
TRBV7-9,16,-,TRBJ2-2,TRBD2,CASSPGLAGHTGELFF,TGTGCCAGCAGCCCGGGACTAGCGGGGCACACCGGGGAGCTGTTTTTT
TRBV11-3,15,-,TRBJ2-1,-,CASSLERSSYNEQFF,TGTGCCAGCAGCTTAGAGCGTTCCTCCTACAATGAGCAGTTCTTC
TRBV27,16,-,TRBJ2-7,TRBD1,CASSSPRGTGPYEQYF,TGTGCCAGCAGTTCTCCTCGGGGGACAGGGCCCTACGAGCAGTACTTC
TRBV30,17,-,TRBJ2-5,TRBD2,CAWSPAHLAGGRKTQYF,TGTGCCTGGAGTCCCGCCCACCTAGCGGGGGGGCGGAAGACCCAGTACTTC
TRBV7-2,15,few,TRBJ1-1,TRBD1,CASSFDRAKNTEAFF,TGTGCCAGCAGCTTCGACAGGGCCAAGAACACTGAAGCTTTCTTT
TRBV5-1,15,-,TRBJ2-3,TRBD2,CASSTASGTTDTQYF,TGCGCCAGCAGTACCGCTAGCGGGACGACAGATACGCAGTATTTT
TRBV5-1,13,-,TRBJ2-1,-,CASSWAREWEQFF,TGCGCCAGCAGCTGGGCCAGGGAATGGGAGCAGTTCTTC
TRBV5-6,16,-,TRBJ2-1,TRBD2,CASSVARVAGGYEQFF,TGTGCCAGCAGCGTTGCTCGTGTAGCGGGAGGCTATGAGCAGTTCTTC
TRBV9,19,-,TRBJ2-5,TRBD2,CASSLNRGLAGGRGETQYF,TGTGCCAGCAGCCTTAACCGGGGACTAGCGGGAGGGAGGGGCGAGACCCAGTACTTC
TRBV4-1,13,-,TRBJ2-7,-,CASSHPGSYEQYF,TGCGCCAGCAGCCACCCGGGCTCCTACGAGCAGTACTTC
TRBV11-3,15,-,TRBJ2-2,TRBD1,CASSLRTGNTGELFF,TGTGCCAGCAGCTTAAGGACAGGGAACACCGGGGAGCTGTTTTTT
TRBV25-1,15,few,TRBJ2-6,-,CASSDSGAGANVLTF,TGTGCCAGCAGTGATTCAGGGGCTGGGGCCAACGTCCTGACTTTC
TRBV4-3,15,-,TRBJ2-1,TRBD2,CASSQGDYINNEQFF,TGCGCCAGCAGCCAAGGGGACTACATTAACAATGAGCAGTTCTTC
TRBV7-9,14,-,TRBJ2-2,TRBD2,CATQGLANTGELFF,TGTGCCACCCAGGGACTAGCGAACACCGGGGAGCTGTTTTTT
TRBV9,15,-,TRBJ2-7,TRBD2,CASSVGGGGSYEQYF,TGTGCCAGCAGCGTAGGCGGGGGTGGCTCCTACGAGCAGTACTTC
TRBV7-9,13,-,TRBJ2-5,-,CASSPSRSETQYF,TGTGCCAGCAGCCCTAGTCGATCTGAGACCCAGTACTTC
TRBV9,15,-,TRBJ2-1,TRBD1,CASSERQGGYNEQFF,TGTGCCAGCAGCGAACGACAGGGGGGCTACAATGAGCAGTTCTTC
TRBV4-3,16,-,TRBJ2-5,-,CASSQDPLDKQETQYF,TGCGCCAGCAGCCAAGATCCCCTTGACAAACAAGAGACCCAGTACTTC
TRBV7-9,15,-,TRBJ1-1,-,CSSSVFRNMNTEAFF,TGTTCCAGCAGCGTATTCAGAAATATGAACACTGAAGCTTTCTTT
TRBV2,14,few,TRBJ1-5,-,CASSEIRVQQPQHF,TGTGCCAGCAGTGAAATCAGGGTTCAACAGCCCCAGCATTTT
TRBV6-6,16,-,TRBJ1-2,TRBD1,CASRPQGAPQFYGYTF,TGTGCCAGCAGGCCCCAGGGGGCGCCCCAGTTTTATGGCTACACCTTC
TRBV7-9,16,-,TRBJ1-1,-,CASSEYRVRGDTEAFF,TGTGCCAGCAGCGAATACAGGGTGAGGGGTGACACTGAAGCTTTCTTT
TRBV20-1,10,-,TRBJ2-3,-,CSAATRVPYF,TGCAGTGCCGCTACTAGAGTTCCGTATTTT
TRBV4-1,14,few,TRBJ1-2,-,CASSQGLIGSGYTF,TGCGCCAGCAGCCAAGGACTGATAGGGAGTGGCTACACCTTC
TRBV6-1,18,-,TRBJ1-2,TRBD1,CASSDRWQGVWLDYGYTF,TGTGCCAGCAGTGACAGGTGGCAGGGGGTCTGGTTAGACTATGGCTACACCTTC
TRBV28,14,-,TRBJ2-5,TRBD1,CASSLGTDQETQYF,TGTGCCAGCAGTTTGGGGACAGACCAAGAGACCCAGTACTTC
TRBV12-2,14,-,TRBJ1-1,-,CASRPRDEGTEAFF,TGTGCAAGTCGCCCGCGGGACGAGGGCACTGAAGCTTTCTTT
TRBV5-6,14,few,TRBJ1-2,-,CASSFSASLYGYTF,TGTGCCAGCAGCTTTTCAGCTAGCTTATATGGCTACACCTTC
TRBV7-8,15,-,TRBJ1-1,-,CASSLRVRMNTEAFF,TGTGCCAGCAGCTTACGGGTCCGCATGAACACTGAAGCTTTCTTT